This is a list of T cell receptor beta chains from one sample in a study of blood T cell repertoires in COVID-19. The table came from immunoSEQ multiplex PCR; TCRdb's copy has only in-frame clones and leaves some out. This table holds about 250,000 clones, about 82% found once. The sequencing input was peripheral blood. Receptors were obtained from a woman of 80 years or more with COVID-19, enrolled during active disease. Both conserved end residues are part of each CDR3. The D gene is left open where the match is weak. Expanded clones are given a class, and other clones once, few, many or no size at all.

DNA: TGCAGCGTTGTGGGCTTCAACTATGGCTACACCTTC
CDR3: CSVVGFNYGYTF
size: NA
D: NA
V: TRBV29-1
J: TRBJ1-2

DNA: TGTGCCACCAGTGATGCCCGGGGCTACGAGCAGTACTTC
CDR3: CATSDARGYEQYF
size: NA
D: NA
V: TRBV24-1
J: TRBJ2-7

DNA: TGTGCCAGTAGTATAGTCTCGGGTCAGGGGGCCATTCAGTACTTC
CDR3: CASSIVSGQGAIQYF
size: NA
D: TRBD1
V: TRBV19
J: TRBJ2-4

DNA: TGCGCCAGCAGCTTATCCACAGGGGATGAGACCCAGTACTTC
CDR3: CASSLSTGDETQYF
size: few
D: TRBD1
V: TRBV5-1
J: TRBJ2-5

DNA: TGTGCCAGCAGCCTCCGCACGACTAGCACAGATACGCAGTATTTT
CDR3: CASSLRTTSTDTQYF
size: NA
D: NA
V: TRBV13
J: TRBJ2-3

DNA: TGTGCCAGCAGCATGGGGGACAGGGCGGCAGATACGCAGTATTTT
CDR3: CASSMGDRAADTQYF
size: NA
D: NA
V: TRBV21-1
J: TRBJ2-3

DNA: TGTGCCAGCAGTACGGACAGGGGCACAGTCCGGGGCTACGAGCAGTACTTC
CDR3: CASSTDRGTVRGYEQYF
size: NA
D: TRBD1
V: TRBV28
J: TRBJ2-7

DNA: TGTGCCTGGGCCCGGGCCGGAGGGTACAATGAGCAGTTCTTC
CDR3: CAWARAGGYNEQFF
size: NA
D: NA
V: TRBV30
J: TRBJ2-1

DNA: TGTGCCAGCAGCGTCAGGACAGGGGGCGAAGAGCAGTACTTC
CDR3: CASSVRTGGEEQYF
size: NA
D: TRBD1
V: TRBV9
J: TRBJ2-7

DNA: TGTGCCAGCAGCCAAGACTATGCGGGGGGGGTAGATACGCAGTATTTT
CDR3: CASSQDYAGGVDTQYF
size: NA
D: TRBD2
V: TRBV3-1/TRBV3-2
J: TRBJ2-3

DNA: TGTGCCAGCAGTTTTCAGGGTGCTAACTATGGCTACACCTTC
CDR3: CASSFQGANYGYTF
size: NA
D: NA
V: TRBV28
J: TRBJ1-2